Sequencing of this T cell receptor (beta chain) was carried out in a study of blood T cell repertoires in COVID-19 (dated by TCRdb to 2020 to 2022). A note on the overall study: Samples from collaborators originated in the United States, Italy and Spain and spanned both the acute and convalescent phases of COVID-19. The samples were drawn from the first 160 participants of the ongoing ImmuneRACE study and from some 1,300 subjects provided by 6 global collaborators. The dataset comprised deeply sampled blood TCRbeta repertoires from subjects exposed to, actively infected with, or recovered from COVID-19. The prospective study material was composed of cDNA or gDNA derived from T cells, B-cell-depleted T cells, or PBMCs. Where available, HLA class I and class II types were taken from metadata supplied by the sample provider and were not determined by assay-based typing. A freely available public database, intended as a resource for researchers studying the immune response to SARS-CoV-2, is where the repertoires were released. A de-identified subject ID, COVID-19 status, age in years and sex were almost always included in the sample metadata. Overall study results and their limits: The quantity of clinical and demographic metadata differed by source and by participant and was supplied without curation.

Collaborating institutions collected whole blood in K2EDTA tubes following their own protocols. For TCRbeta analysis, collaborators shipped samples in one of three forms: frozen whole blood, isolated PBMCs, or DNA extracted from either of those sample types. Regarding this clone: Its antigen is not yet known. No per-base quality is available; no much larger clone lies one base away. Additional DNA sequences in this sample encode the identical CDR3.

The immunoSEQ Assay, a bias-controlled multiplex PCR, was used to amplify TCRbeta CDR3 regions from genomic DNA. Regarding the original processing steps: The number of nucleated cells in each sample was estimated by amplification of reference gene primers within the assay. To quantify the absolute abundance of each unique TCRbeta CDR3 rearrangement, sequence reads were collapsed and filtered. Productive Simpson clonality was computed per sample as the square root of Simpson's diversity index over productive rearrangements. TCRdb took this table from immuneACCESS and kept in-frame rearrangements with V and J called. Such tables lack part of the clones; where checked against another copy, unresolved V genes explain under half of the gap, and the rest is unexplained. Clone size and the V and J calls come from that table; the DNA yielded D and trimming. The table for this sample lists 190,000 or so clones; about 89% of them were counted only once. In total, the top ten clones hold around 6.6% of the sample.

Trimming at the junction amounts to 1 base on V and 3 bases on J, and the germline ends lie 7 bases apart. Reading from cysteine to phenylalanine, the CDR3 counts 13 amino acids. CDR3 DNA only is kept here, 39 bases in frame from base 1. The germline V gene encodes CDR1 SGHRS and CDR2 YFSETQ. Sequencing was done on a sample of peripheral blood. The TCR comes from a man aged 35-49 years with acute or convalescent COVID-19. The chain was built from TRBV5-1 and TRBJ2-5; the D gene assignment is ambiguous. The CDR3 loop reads CASSLPGEETQYF. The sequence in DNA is TGCGCCAGCAGCTTGCCCGGAGAAGAGACCCAGTACTTC. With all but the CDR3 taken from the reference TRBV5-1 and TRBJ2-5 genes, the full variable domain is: KAGVTQTPRYLIKTRGQQVTLSCSPISGHRSVSWYQQTPGQGLQFLFEYFSETQRNKGNFPGRFSGRQFSNSRSEMNVSTLELGDSALYLCASSLPGEETQYFGPGTRLLVL.